The clone carrying this TCR beta chain has more than one count but fewer than ten. Its antigen is as yet unknown. The germline gives CDR1 SGHVS, CDR2 FNYEAQ. The CDR3 runs to 14 residues. Trimming removed 2 bases at V and 7 bases at J, with 14 bases between. This sample is drawn from a study of T cell repertoires in cytomegalovirus infection. At the level of the study: Recently described HLA-C-restricted plus well-studied HLA-B-restricted CMV epitopes were used. Study-level findings and limits: HLA-C-restricted TCR beta clonotypes specific for CMV led the ex vivo response. Individuals carrying CMV plus the relevant HLA were identified by cumulative frequency of public TCR beta families.

MiXCR was run by TCRdb on the reads, yielding one entry per CDR3 protein. The sample has some 800,000 distinct CDR3 sequences, approximately 29% seen once. The clonotype comes from a human donor in good health (CMV status not recorded). Some clones in this sample may be carry-over from other donors' samples. The rearrangement uses TRBV7-6 and TRBJ1-2; D not certain. Material: cultured CD8+ T cells from PBMCs, obtained from culture after CMV antigen stimulation. The CDR3, as DNA: TGTGCCAGCAGCTTATCAGCACCCCGAGTTGGCTACACCTTC. Amino acid sequence: CASSLSAPRVGYTF.